Below, 32 T cell receptor beta chains from the same sample are listed, as sequenced in a study of tumor and adjacent non-tumor tissue in lung cancer. A modified ARM-PCR protocol with three rounds of nested PCR amplified TCRbeta. TCRdb redid the calling of the multiplex PCR reads with MiXCR, one entry per CDR3 protein. The sample has more than 55,000 distinct CDR3 sequences; 65% to 80% are singletons. The template was RNA from unsorted bulk tissue. More than 3 cm separated this lung sample from the edge of the tumor. The specimen was distant non-tumor lung tissue. Source of these receptors: a man between 60 and 75 years old with non-small cell lung cancer.

J is TRBJ1-5 and V is TRBV25-1; D is uncertain. Germline assignment: CDR1 MGHDK and CDR2 SYGVNS. There are 13 residues in the CDR3. V was trimmed by 4 bases and J by 10 bases, leaving 14 bases between them. The CDR3 here is CASSGAGNDPQHF. The CDR3, as DNA: TGTGCCAGCAGTGGGGCGGGCAATGATCCCCAGCATTTT.

With regard to this clonotype: A junction end diverges from the germline sequence, so it may reflect a read error. For the CDR3, the DNA is TGCGCCAGCAGCCAAGATATGATTGGGAGAACCTATAATGAGGAGTTCTTC. This encodes CASSQDMIGRTYNEEFF. This chain links TRBV4-1 with TRBJ2-1; D may be TRBD2 (5 bases). Germline V CDR1 and CDR2: MGHRA, YSYEKL. The CDR3 is 17 amino acids.

Notes on this clonotype: This may be a read error, as it is one base from a much larger clone. The CDR3 DNA reads as TGCAGTGCTGAAGGAATGGGTAAAGCTTTCTTT. Amino acids: CSAEGMGKAFF. The chain joins TRBV20-1 to TRBJ1-1; D unresolved. This CDR3 is 11 amino acids long. The V end was cut by 5 bases, the J end by 9 bases, with 13 bases between. Germline CDR1 DFQATT, CDR2 SNEGSKA (reference sequence).

A note on this clonotype: At one of its ends the junction is not consistent with the germline gene, which may arise from a read error. The rearrangement uses TRBV6-5 and TRBJ2-1; maybe TRBD1 (5 bases). This CDR3 spans 12 amino acids. CDR1 is MNHEY and CDR2 is SVGAGI in the germline V gene. The CDR3 region has the DNA TGTGCCAACAGTCCAGGGTACAATGAGCAGTTCTTC. Protein: CANSPGYNEQFF.

J is TRBJ2-7 and V is TRBV4-2; 9 bases fit TRBD2. CDR1 is LGHNA, CDR2 YNFKEQ, per germline. The CDR3 length is 16 residues. Trimming cost V 5 bases and J 9 bases; bases outside gene matches: 17. CDR3 loop: CASSRSETSGSYGQYF. The CDR3 DNA is TGTGCCAGCAGCAGGAGCGAGACTAGCGGCTCCTATGGGCAGTACTTC.

Regarding this clonotype: A single base separates this from a much larger clone, so it may be a read error. The rearrangement uses TRBV27 and TRBJ2-1, with no clear D. The CDR3 spans 15 residues. Looked up from germline, CDR1 is MNHEY and CDR2 is SMNVEV (reference sequence). CDR3: CANSPLAPGSGEQFF. The CDR3 nucleotides read TGTGCCAACAGTCCTCTGGCCCCTGGGTCAGGTGAGCAGTTCTTC.

As for this clonotype: Possible read error: a much larger clone is one base away. The chain links TRBV15 to TRBJ1-5; no firm D call. The CDR3 length is 12 residues. Germline V gives CDR1 LNHNV, CDR2 YYDKDF (reference sequence). CDR3: CATNRENQPQHF. CDR3 bases: TGTGCCACCAACAGAGAAAATCAGCCCCAGCATTTT. The full variable domain, rest sourced from reference TRBV15 and TRBJ1-5, is DAMVIQNPRYQVTQFGKPVTLSCSQTLNHNVMYWYQQKSSQAPKLLFHYYDKDFNNEADTPDNFQSRRPNTSFCFLDIRSPGLGDTAMYLCATNRENQPQHFGDGTRLSIL.

This clonotype was observed a handful of times. It may be a read error: a sequence one base away is much more abundant. This chain joins TRBV7-3 and TRBJ2-1, with D perhaps matching TRBD2 (6 bases). Deletions cut 8 bases from V and 7 bases from J, with 15 bases between. The germline V gene encodes CDR1 SGHTA and CDR2 FQGTGA. CDR3 length: 13 residues. CDR3 sequence reads: CASGPLAGNEQFF. In nucleotides, the CDR3 is TGTGCCAGCGGCCCCCTGGCGGGAAATGAGCAGTTCTTC.

In regard to this clonotype: The missing conserved phenylalanine or tryptophan at the end of this CDR3 makes a read error likely. This sequence joins TRBV29-1 and TRBJ1-1, with a possible D match to TRBD1 (5 bases). Germline assignment: CDR1 SQVTM and CDR2 ANQGSEA. V was trimmed by 6 bases and J by 11 bases, leaving 22 bases between them. This CDR3 comprises 13 residues. The CDR3 bases are TGCAGCGTCACCCCAGGGCTCGGGGGGGACGCTTTCGTT. Its protein is CSVTPGLGGDAFV.

This sequence joins TRBV4-1 and TRBJ2-4; 11 bases map to TRBD2. Germline CDR1 reads MGHRA; CDR2 reads YSYEKL. V shed 6 bases, J shed 3 bases, and the junction held 10 bases outside the gene matches. The CDR3 sequence is 17 residues long. CDR3 nucleotides: TGCGCCAGCAGTTCGACTAGCGGGGATGTTGGCAAAAACATTCAGTACTTC. Translating gives CASSSTSGDVGKNIQYF.

The V call is TRBV2, the J call TRBJ1-2, with D perhaps TRBD1 (5 bases). Between the trimmed V and J ends, which lost 11 bases and 8 bases, there was a span of 30 bases. The CDR3 totals 16 residues. Germline V gene lookup returns CDR1 SNHLY and CDR2 FYNNEI. CDR3 sequence (DNA): TGTGCCTCACTGGGGAATCCGGGACGGGGCCCGGGGGGCTACACCTTC. This translates into CASLGNPGRGPGGYTF.

This rearrangement joins TRBV11-3 to TRBJ2-1, with a possible D match to TRBD2 (7 bases). The CDR3 consists of 14 residues. Germline values: CDR1 SGHNT, CDR2 YENEEA. The V gene lost 5 bases and the J gene lost 6 bases, with 14 bases spanning the gap. The CDR3 nucleotides read TGTGCCAGCAGCCCAAGGGGGGGGGGCAATGAGCAGTTCTTC. It translates to CASSPRGGGNEQFF.

In DNA, the CDR3 is TGCAGTAACGACCCAGGTCAAGGACTAGGCAACGAGCAGTACTTC. Translating it yields CSNDPGQGLGNEQYF. The chain has TRBV29-1 and TRBJ2-7; 7 bases are shared with TRBD2. The CDR3 sequence is 15 residues long. CDR1 is SQVTM and CDR2 is ANQGSEA in the germline V gene.

With respect to this clonotype: The junction does not match germline at one end; this may be a read error. The chain has TRBV5-4 and TRBJ2-1; D is possibly TRBD2 (5 bases). CDR1 and CDR2 from the germline V gene are SGHNT and YYREEE (reference sequence). This CDR3 region has 18 residues. Here the CDR3 DNA reads TGTGCCAGCAGTTTGGAGGTGGGCCGAGACTATCAAACTACTGAGCCGTTCTTC. It yields the protein CASSLEVGRDYQTTEPFF.

A note on this clonotype: A read error may produce the germline difference seen at one junction end. The chain joins TRBV7-8 to TRBJ2-2; TRBD2 might be the D (5 bases). Per germline, CDR1 SGHVS and CDR2 FQNEAQ. The CDR3 is 15 residues long. The CDR3 loop is CASSLDGVDTEELFF. CDR3 in DNA: TGTGCCAGCAGCTTAGACGGGGTCGACACCGAGGAGCTGTTTTTT.

Note on this clonotype: An end of the junction does not agree with germline; a read error may underlie this. V usage is TRBV4-1 and J usage is TRBJ1-1; no clear D gene. This CDR3 is 14 amino acids long. Per the germline V gene, CDR1 is MGHRA and CDR2 is YSYEKL. The CDR3 coding sequence is TGCGCCAGCAGCCACAGAGTACAGAACAATGAAGCTTTCTTT. Residues: CASSHRVQNNEAFF.

This clonotype has ten or more counts. This sequence joins TRBV7-8 and TRBJ1-1; D unclear. Between the trimmed V and J ends, which lost 8 bases and 5 bases, there was a span of 9 bases. This CDR3 has 11 amino acids. Germline-derived CDR1 and CDR2 are SGHVS and FQNEAQ. CDR3 in amino acids: CASRNRTEAFF. In nucleotides, the CDR3 is TGTGCCAGCCGAAATAGGACTGAAGCTTTCTTT.

Remarks on this clonotype: At one of its ends the junction is not consistent with the germline gene, which may arise from a read error. This chain joins TRBV4-1 and TRBJ2-7; TRBD2 matches 9 bases. CDR3 size: 17 residues. CDR1 and CDR2 (germline): MGHRA, YSYEKL. CDR3 in amino acids: CSSNQDSGGRASYEQYF. CDR3 sequence (DNA): TGCTCCAGCAACCAAGATTCGGGCGGGAGGGCTTCCTACGAGCAGTACTTC.

This clonotype is categorized as medium-sized. The chain combines TRBV6-2 or TRBV6-3 with TRBJ2-3, with TRBD2 matching 10 bases. J lost 4 bases, V lost 2 bases, and 3 bases had no gene match. The CDR3 runs to 15 residues. Germline CDR1 MNHEY, CDR2 SVGEGT. The CDR3 spells CASSYQTSGSDTQYF. Written as DNA, the CDR3 is TGTGCCAGCAGTTACCAGACTAGCGGGTCAGATACGCAGTATTTT.

In regard to this clonotype: At one boundary the junction diverges from the germline segment, which might be a read error. V usage is TRBV5-1 and J usage is TRBJ2-1, with D possibly being TRBD2 (6 bases). Germline CDR1 is SGHRS and CDR2 is YFSETQ. CDR3 length equals 15 residues. Written as DNA, the CDR3 is TGCGCCAGCAGCCAGGGCGGGACGGCATTGTGTGAGCAGCTCTTC. Its translation is CASSQGGTALCEQLF.

A note on this clonotype: A much larger clone differs from this one at a single base, so this may be a read error. The chain combines TRBV18 with TRBJ2-6; D might be TRBD2 (5 bases). Germline V CDR1 and CDR2: KGHSH, LQKENI. The CDR3 extends over 16 amino acids. The V and J ends lost 2 bases and 6 bases respectively, with 14 bases between them. The chain's CDR3 is CASSPSGHRSANVLTF. The CDR3, as DNA: TGTGCCAGCTCACCAAGCGGCCACCGGTCGGCCAACGTCCTGACTTTC.

With regard to this clonotype: The CDR3 end shows no conserved phenylalanine or tryptophan, and so a read error is likely. This chain connects TRBV28 to TRBJ1-2; D is possibly TRBD1 (5 bases). This CDR3 comprises 14 residues. In germline, CDR1 is MDHEN, CDR2 SYDVKM. CDR3 nucleotides: TGTGCTAGCAGTACACTAGGGACCAAAAATGGCTACACCCTC. This encodes CASSTLGTKNGYTL.

Details on this clonotype: A read error may account for a junction end that differs from germline. This chain connects TRBV7-9 to TRBJ2-7; D ambiguous. CDR1 SEHNR and CDR2 FQNEAQ come from the germline V gene (reference sequence). The CDR3 runs to 13 residues. The CDR3 nucleotides are TGTGCCAGCAGCTCATGGACCGGCTACGACCAGTATTTC. Translating gives CASSSWTGYDQYF.

Remarks on this clonotype: This CDR3 is missing its conserved last phenylalanine or tryptophan, likely due to a read error. The rearrangement joins TRBV6-5 to TRBJ2-5; D unresolved. From germline, CDR1 is MNHEY and CDR2 SVGAGI. The CDR3 runs 11 residues. V gave up 11 bases and J gave up 7 bases, with 14 bases separating them. The CDR3 sequence: CAWRDTLTQYL. DNA for the CDR3: TGTGCCTGGAGAGACACGTTGACCCAGTACTTA.

In regard to this clonotype: An end of the junction does not agree with germline; a read error may underlie this. V gene TRBV29-1 combines with J gene TRBJ2-2; D tentatively fits TRBD1 or TRBD2 (6 bases each). Germline CDR1 reads SQVTM; CDR2 reads ANQGSEA. The CDR3 totals 14 residues. The CDR3 coding sequence is TGCGGCGCATACCCCAGGGTCAGGGGCGGGGATCTGTTTTTT. Translated: CGAYPRVRGGDLFF.

As to this clonotype: Because the CDR3 is missing its conserved closing phenylalanine or tryptophan, this is likely a read error. The chain recombines TRBV5-1 with TRBJ2-1; 13 bases agree with TRBD2. The CDR3 is made up of 17 amino acids. The germline V gene encodes CDR1 SGHRS and CDR2 YFSETQ. The CDR3 reads CSSRKVWTSGSRNEQFL. DNA of the CDR3: TGCTCCAGCAGGAAAGTTTGGACTAGCGGGAGTCGGAACGAGCAGTTCCTC.

On this clonotype itself: One end of the junction fails to match germline, which may point to a read error. The chain employs TRBV20-1 and TRBJ2-6; D assignment may be TRBD1 or TRBD2 (6 bases each). This CDR3 is 16 amino acids long. Per the germline V gene, CDR1 is DFQATT and CDR2 is SNEGSKA (reference sequence). CDR3 sequence: CSARGGASTGTNVLSF. The CDR3 DNA follows: TGCAGTGCTAGAGGGGGGGCTTCGACTGGGACCAACGTCCTGTCTTTC.

As to this clonotype: At one of its ends the junction is not consistent with the germline gene, which may arise from a read error. The chain employs TRBV6-5 and TRBJ2-5; D is unclear. The germline V gene encodes CDR1 MNHEY and CDR2 SVGAGI. The CDR3 is made up of 11 amino acids. CDR3 sequence (DNA): TGTGCCAGCGGAGACTCGTTGACCCAGCACTTC. This encodes CASGDSLTQHF.

The genes are TRBV7-9 and TRBJ1-1; D is ambiguous. V was shortened by 4 bases and J by 0 bases, with 6 bases between the two germline ends. The CDR3 consists of 13 residues. The germline V gene encodes CDR1 SEHNR and CDR2 FQNEAQ (reference sequence). The CDR3 protein is CASSWIVNTEAFF. DNA of the CDR3: TGTGCCAGCAGCTGGATTGTGAACACTGAAGCTTTCTTT.

For this clonotype: One end of the junction varies from germline; a read error may be responsible. The rearrangement uses TRBV29-1 and TRBJ2-5; D uncertain. Germline V CDR1 and CDR2: SQVTM, ANQGSEA. This CDR3 has 13 residues. The CDR3 DNA reads TGCAGCGTGCCGGACCGGTACCAAGGGACCCAGTACTTC. Translation gives CSVPDRYQGTQYF.

This clonotype occurred once. The germline gene is not matched at one end of the junction; a read error may be the cause. This chain links TRBV11-1 with TRBJ2-1; 9 bases map to TRBD2. Germline V gene lookup returns CDR1 SGHAT and CDR2 FQDESV (reference sequence). The CDR3 sequence is 16 residues long. Here the CDR3 reads CAGSPGARGGYKEQFF. The CDR3 DNA reads TGTGCCGGCAGTCCAGGGGCGCGGGGGGGATACAAAGAGCAGTTCTTC.

The chain combines TRBV6-6 with TRBJ2-3; possibly TRBD2 for D (5 bases). CDR3 length: 14 amino acids. CDR1 and CDR2 from the germline V gene are MNHNY and SVGAGI (reference sequence). Trimming shortened V by 3 bases and J by 11 bases, and 18 bases separated the two germline ends. Here the CDR3 reads CASSYSLLGDVQYF. The CDR3 region has the DNA TGTGCCAGCAGTTATAGCCTCCTCGGGGATGTGCAGTATTTT.